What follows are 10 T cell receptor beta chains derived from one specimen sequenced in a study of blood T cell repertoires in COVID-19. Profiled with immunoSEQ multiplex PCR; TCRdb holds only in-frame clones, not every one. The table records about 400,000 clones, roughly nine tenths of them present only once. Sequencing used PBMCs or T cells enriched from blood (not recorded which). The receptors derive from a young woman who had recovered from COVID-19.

The CDR3 bases are TGTGCCACCCACAAGAGGGGGCATAATGAAAAACTGTTTTTT. Its protein product is CATHKRGHNEKLFF. This chain links TRBV27 with TRBJ1-4; TRBD1 agrees at 7 bases. Germline V gene data show CDR1 as MNHEY and CDR2 as SMNVEV (reference sequence). V was clipped by 10 bases and J by 4 bases; unmatched bases: 9. The CDR3 contains 14 residues.

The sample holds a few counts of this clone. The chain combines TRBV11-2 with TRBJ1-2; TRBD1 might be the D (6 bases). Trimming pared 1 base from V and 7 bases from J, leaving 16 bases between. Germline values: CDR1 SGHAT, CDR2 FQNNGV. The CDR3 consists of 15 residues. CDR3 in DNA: TGTGCCAGCAGCTTAGGTCCCCGGACAGTGAGTGGCTACACCTTC. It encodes CASSLGPRTVSGYTF.

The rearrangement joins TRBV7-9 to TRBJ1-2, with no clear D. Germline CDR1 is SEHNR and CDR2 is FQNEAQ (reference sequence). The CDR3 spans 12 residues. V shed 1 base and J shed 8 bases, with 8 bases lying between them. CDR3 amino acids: CASSLVVSGYTF. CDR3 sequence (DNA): TGTGCCAGCAGCTTAGTAGTCTCCGGCTACACCTTC.

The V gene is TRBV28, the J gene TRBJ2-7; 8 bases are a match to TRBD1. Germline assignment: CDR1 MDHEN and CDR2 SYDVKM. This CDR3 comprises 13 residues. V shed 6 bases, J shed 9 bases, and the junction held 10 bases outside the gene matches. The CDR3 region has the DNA TGTGCCAGCAGAGACAGGGGCCCTTGGGGGCAGTACTTC. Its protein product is CASRDRGPWGQYF.

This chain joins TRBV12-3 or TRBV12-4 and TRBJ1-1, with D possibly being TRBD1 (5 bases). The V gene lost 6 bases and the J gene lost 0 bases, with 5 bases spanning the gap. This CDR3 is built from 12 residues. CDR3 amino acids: CASRQVNTEAFF. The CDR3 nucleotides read TGTGCCAGCAGACAGGTGAACACTGAAGCTTTCTTT.

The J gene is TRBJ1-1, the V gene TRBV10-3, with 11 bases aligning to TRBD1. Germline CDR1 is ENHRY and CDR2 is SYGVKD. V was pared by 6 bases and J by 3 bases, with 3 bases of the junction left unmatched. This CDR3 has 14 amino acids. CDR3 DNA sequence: TGTGCCATCAGGGACAGGGGGCAGGACACTGAAGCTTTCTTT. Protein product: CAIRDRGQDTEAFF.

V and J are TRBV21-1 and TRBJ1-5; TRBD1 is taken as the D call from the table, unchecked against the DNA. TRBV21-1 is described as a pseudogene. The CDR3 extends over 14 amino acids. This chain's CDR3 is CASSTRQGGQPQHF. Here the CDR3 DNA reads TGTGCCAGCAGCACCCGACAGGGAGGTCAGCCCCAGCATTTT.

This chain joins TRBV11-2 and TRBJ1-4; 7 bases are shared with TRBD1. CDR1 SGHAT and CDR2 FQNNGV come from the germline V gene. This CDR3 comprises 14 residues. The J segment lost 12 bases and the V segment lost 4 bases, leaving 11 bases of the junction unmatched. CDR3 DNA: TGTGCCAGCAGCTCATACCTTCGACAGGGTCAACTGTTTTTT. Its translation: CASSSYLRQGQLFF.

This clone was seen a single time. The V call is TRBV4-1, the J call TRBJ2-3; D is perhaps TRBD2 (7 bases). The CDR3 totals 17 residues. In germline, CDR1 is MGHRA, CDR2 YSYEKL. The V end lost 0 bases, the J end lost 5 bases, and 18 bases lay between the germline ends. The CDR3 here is CASSQDVLGGAVDTQYF. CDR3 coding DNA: TGCGCCAGCAGCCAAGATGTTTTGGGGGGGGCCGTAGATACGCAGTATTTT.

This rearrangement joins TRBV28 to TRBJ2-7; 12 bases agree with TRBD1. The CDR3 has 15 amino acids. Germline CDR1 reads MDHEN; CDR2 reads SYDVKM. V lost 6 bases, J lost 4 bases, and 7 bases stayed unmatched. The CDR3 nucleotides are TGTGCCAGCAGCCAACCGGGACAGGGGGCTTACGAGCAGTACTTC. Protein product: CASSQPGQGAYEQYF.